A single sample is the source of the 25 T cell receptor beta chains below, sequenced in a study of Tregs in tolerant kidney transplant recipients (dated by TCRdb to about 2019). The library was made by the immunoSEQ multiplex PCR assay. Not all clones reach the TCRdb copy of this immuneACCESS table, which keeps in-frame sequences only. Checked studies attribute under half of the gap to unresolved V genes and leave the rest unexplained. The data table for this sample lists 31,000 or so clones. The leading ten clones occupy around an eighth of the sample. The time point label on this specimen signifies: blood sample drawn before combined kidney and bone marrow transplant. The sequencing used CD8+ T cells from blood, collected before the transplant. These receptors were collected from a human donor who received a combined kidney and bone marrow transplant.

About this clone: The CDR3 goes on 3 residues after the read ends, and that part is filled in from the germline J gene. The chain carries TRBV18 and TRBJ1-2, with 7 bases aligning to TRBD1. CDR1 and CDR2 from the germline V gene are KGHSH and LQKENI. The junction had 8 bases not matched to a gene; V was cut back by 3 bases and J by 4 bases. There are 15 residues in the CDR3. The CDR3 loop is CASSPDRTEFYGYTF. CDR3 DNA, as far as it was read: TGTGCCAGCTCACCGGACAGGACCGAATTCTATGGC.

Worth noting for this clone: The read halts 3 residues ahead of the CDR3 end, with the missing end drawn from the germline J gene. The chain has TRBV29-1 and TRBJ2-1, with TRBD2 matching 13 bases. The V segment lost 1 base and the J segment 8 bases; nucleotides outside the gene matches: 2. Germline CDR1 and CDR2: SQVTM and ANQGSEA. This CDR3 has 14 residues. The DNA read from the CDR3 is TGCAGCGTTGAAGGGACTAGCGGGGGATATGAG. It is translated as CSVEGTSGGYE. The full CDR3 protein is CSVEGTSGGYEQFF.

Concerning this clone: The CDR3 end lies 3 residues beyond the end of the read and is filled in from the germline J gene. The V call is TRBV4-1, the J call TRBJ1-2; a weak D match, TRBD1 (5 bases). CDR1 and CDR2 from the germline V gene are MGHRA and YSYEKL. The length of the CDR3 is 15 residues. Trimming removed 0 bases at V and 4 bases at J, with 12 bases between. The CDR3 sequence: CASSQDSAGSYGYTF. The DNA read from the CDR3 is TGCGCCAGCAGCCAAGATTCGGCAGGGAGCTATGGC.

Of note for this clone: The read ends 3 residues early relative to the CDR3; the germline J gene fills the gap. This chain connects TRBV20-1 to TRBJ1-2; 8 nucleotides line up with TRBD1. Germline-derived CDR1 and CDR2 are DFQATT and SNEGSKA (reference sequence). The CDR3 contains 16 residues. Trimming removed 6 bases from V and 6 bases from J; junction bases left unmatched: 18. CDR3 DNA, as far as it was read: TGCAGTGCGCTCAACGCGGACAGGGACTATACGGATGGC. Translating gives CSALNADRDYTDG. The CDR3 reads in full as CSALNADRDYTDGYTF.

Remarks on this clone: The read falls 3 residues short of the CDR3 end, and the missing part is taken from the germline J gene. The chain links TRBV7-9 to TRBJ1-1; D possibly corresponds to TRBD1 (6 bases). Germline V gives CDR1 SEHNR, CDR2 FQNEAQ (reference sequence). The CDR3 spans 14 residues. The CDR3 sequence: CASSPRTAFPEAFF. CDR3 DNA, as far as it was read: TGTGCCAGCAGCCCCCGGACAGCTTTCCCGGAA.

Turning to this clone: The read terminates 3 residues ahead of where the CDR3 ends, so the germline J gene completes it. The chain has TRBV19 and TRBJ1-5, with a tentative D call TRBD1 (5 bases). Germline V gene data show CDR1 as LNHDA and CDR2 as SQIVND (reference sequence). The ends were cut back, 4 bases at V and 5 bases at J, with 9 bases in the middle. The CDR3 totals 13 residues. CDR3 amino acids: CASSTGGDQPQHF. CDR3 bases read: TGTGCCAGTAGTACTGGGGGGGATCAGCCC.

As for this clone: The read halts 3 residues ahead of the CDR3 end, with the missing end drawn from the germline J gene. The rearrangement links TRBV7-9 to TRBJ1-2; tentative D call: TRBD1 (5 bases). Trimming left V 4 bases short and J 6 bases short, with 12 bases between. This CDR3 has 13 amino acids. Germline loops: CDR1 SEHNR, CDR2 FQNEAQ (reference sequence). The CDR3 region is CASSSIRDHGYTF. The sequenced part of the CDR3 DNA is TGTGCCAGCAGCTCCATCAGGGATCATGGC. Together with reference TRBV7-9 and TRBJ1-2, the CDR3 gives the full variable domain: DTGVSQNPRHKITKRGQNVTFRCDPISEHNRLYWYRQTLGQGPEFLTYFQNEAQLEKSRLLSDRFSAERPKGSFSTLEIQRTEQGDSAMYLCASSSIRDHGYTFGSGTRLTVV.

As for this clone: The read is 3 residues too short to cover the CDR3 end, so that end is filled in from the germline J gene. The rearrangement links TRBV29-1 to TRBJ2-7, with TRBD1 matching 7 bases. This CDR3 has 12 residues. Germline V gene lookup returns CDR1 SQVTM and CDR2 ANQGSEA. Germline trimming cut 6 bases from V and 0 bases from J; bases unmatched to any gene: 2. The CDR3 is CSVGDSSYEQYF. The part of the CDR3 DNA that was read is TGCAGCGTGGGGGACAGCTCCTACGAG.

With regard to this clone: The read finishes 3 residues shy of the CDR3 end, and the germline J gene is used to complete it. This chain connects TRBV5-1 to TRBJ2-7; D might be TRBD1 (6 bases). Trimming cost V 2 bases and J 2 bases, with 11 bases left between them. There are 14 residues in the CDR3. Germline V gene sequence: CDR1 SGHRS, CDR2 YFSETQ. Partial CDR3 DNA: TGCGCCAGCAGCTTCTTGGACAGCACCTACGAG. Translation gives CASSFLDSTYE. The CDR3 reads in full as CASSFLDSTYEQYF.

Comments on this clone: The DNA ends 3 residues before the CDR3 does, and the rest of the CDR3 is filled in from the germline J gene. V is TRBV5-1 and J is TRBJ1-3; 7 bases agree with TRBD1. CDR3 size: 12 residues. Germline V CDR1 and CDR2: SGHRS, YFSETQ. The sequenced CDR3 bases are TGCGCCAGCAGCCTAGACAGGGTTACC. Protein product: CASSLDRVT. The whole CDR3 protein is CASSLDRVTIYF.

With respect to this clone: The read terminates 3 residues ahead of where the CDR3 ends, so the germline J gene completes it. The V and J genes are TRBV2 and TRBJ2-7, with 7 bases matching TRBD2. J gave up 2 bases and V 3 bases, and 7 bases lay outside the gene matches. The CDR3 sequence is 15 residues long. Looked up from germline, CDR1 is SNHLY and CDR2 is FYNNEI. The sequenced part of the CDR3 DNA is TGTGCCAGCAGTGAGGTGGCTAGCGGAGCCTACGAG. Amino acid sequence: CASSEVASGAYE. The CDR3 in full is CASSEVASGAYEQYF.

As concerns this clone: The read ends 3 residues before the CDR3 terminus; that terminus is restored from the germline J gene. The chain recombines TRBV4-2 with TRBJ1-1; D unresolved. The CDR3 has 16 amino acids. V lost 0 bases, J lost 4 bases, and 15 bases lay in between. Germline V lookup: CDR1 LGHNA, CDR2 YNFKEQ. The DNA read from the CDR3 is TGTGCCAGCAGCCAAGATGGGTACAGTTGGTCCACTGAA. It specifies CASSQDGYSWSTE. The whole CDR3 region reads CASSQDGYSWSTEAFF.

With regard to this clone: The read finishes 3 residues shy of the CDR3 end, and the germline J gene is used to complete it. The chain joins TRBV19 to TRBJ2-1; 8 bases agree with TRBD1. CDR1 and CDR2 (germline): LNHDA, SQIVND (reference sequence). V was pared by 3 bases and J by 0 bases, with 7 bases of the junction left unmatched. This CDR3 is built from 17 residues. The CDR3 here is CASSMSGGVSSYNEQFF. The covered CDR3 bases are TGTGCCAGTAGTATGTCAGGGGGCGTCAGCTCCTACAATGAG.

Comments on this clone: The sequenced fragment ends 3 residues before the CDR3 boundary, so the rest is inferred from the germline J gene. The V and J genes are TRBV10-1 and TRBJ1-4; 8 bases fit TRBD1. J gave up 7 bases and V 5 bases, and 3 bases lay outside the gene matches. Per the germline V gene, CDR1 is WNHNN and CDR2 is SYGVQD (reference sequence). This CDR3 is built from 13 residues. The CDR3 loop reads CASSNRGTEKLFF. Partial CDR3 DNA: TGCGCCAGCAGTAACAGGGGGACTGAAAAA.

CDR3 DNA (partial): TGTGCCAGCAGCTTAGTGACTAGCGGGAGGGATGAG. It codes for CASSLVTSGRDE. The complete CDR3 protein is CASSLVTSGRDEQFF. V is TRBV7-9 and J is TRBJ2-1; 14 bases are shared with TRBD2. The observed sequence ends 3 residues before the CDR3 terminus, with the missing tail filled in from the germline J gene. V dropped 1 base and J dropped 8; count of bases not matched to a gene: 1. Germline lookup yields CDR1 SEHNR and CDR2 FQNEAQ (reference sequence). This CDR3 has 15 residues.

As concerns this clone: The observed sequence ends 3 residues before the CDR3 terminus, with the missing tail filled in from the germline J gene. The V and J genes are TRBV7-6 and TRBJ2-6; D tentatively reads TRBD1 or TRBD2 (6 bases each). The V gene's germline CDR1 is SGHVS and CDR2 FNYEAQ. The CDR3 runs 16 residues. Trimming stripped 5 bases from V and 3 bases from J, with 14 bases between. The CDR3 spells CASSTRRGFGANVLTF. Incomplete CDR3 DNA: TGTGCCAGCAGCACCCGGAGGGGGTTTGGGGCCAACGTC.

Worth noting for this clone: From the germline J gene comes the end of the CDR3, since the read stops 3 residues before it. The rearrangement joins TRBV7-9 to TRBJ2-7; D is uncertain. The germline V gene has CDR1 SEHNR and CDR2 FQNEAQ (reference sequence). The CDR3 is made up of 13 amino acids. Trimming took 3 bases from V and 3 from J, leaving 9 bases between them. The CDR3: CASSFPTNYEQYF. Partial CDR3 DNA: TGTGCCAGCAGCTTCCCTACTAACTACGAG. Combining the CDR3 with reference TRBV7-9 and TRBJ2-7 gives the whole variable domain DTGVSQNPRHKITKRGQNVTFRCDPISEHNRLYWYRQTLGQGPEFLTYFQNEAQLEKSRLLSDRFSAERPKGSFSTLEIQRTEQGDSAMYLCASSFPTNYEQYFGPGTRLTVT.

A note on this clone: Read data end 3 residues before the CDR3 end; the end is taken from the germline J gene. The V call is TRBV19, the J call TRBJ1-6; 7 bases are a match to TRBD1. This CDR3 spans 15 amino acids. Germline V gene lookup returns CDR1 LNHDA and CDR2 SQIVND (reference sequence). J gave up 7 bases and V 5 bases, and 8 bases lay outside the gene matches. CDR3 protein: CASSARDSTNSPLHF. The CDR3 bases that were read are TGTGCCAGTAGTGCTCGGGACAGTACGAATTCACCC.

For this clone: The read ends 3 residues before the CDR3 terminus; that terminus is restored from the germline J gene. This rearrangement joins TRBV14 to TRBJ2-1; the match to TRBD2 covers 8 bases. Germline CDR1 SGHDN, CDR2 FVKESK. J gave up 6 bases and V 3 bases, and 7 bases lay outside the gene matches. The CDR3 is made up of 15 amino acids. The CDR3 DNA, read in part, is TGTGCCAGCAGCCACCTAGCGGGCCCGGGCAATGAG. Protein: CASSHLAGPGNE. The complete CDR3 protein is CASSHLAGPGNEQFF.

The CDR3 DNA, read in part, is TGTGCCAGCAGTGGGGGACATAAGAACACTGAA. Protein: CASSGGHKNTE. The entire CDR3 protein reads CASSGGHKNTEAFF. The V gene is TRBV6-1, the J gene TRBJ1-1; D perhaps matches TRBD1 (6 bases). Read sequence stops 3 residues before the CDR3 end, and the germline J gene provides the missing end. The CDR3 has 14 amino acids. Trimming removed 4 bases at V and 1 base at J, with 10 bases between. The germline V gene encodes CDR1 MNHNS and CDR2 SASEGT.

Frequency places this clone as medium-sized. Read sequence stops 3 residues before the CDR3 end, and the germline J gene provides the missing end. The chain uses TRBV7-3 and TRBJ2-6; a weak D match, TRBD2 (5 bases). CDR1 is SGHTA, CDR2 FQGTGA, per germline. The germline V and J ends were trimmed by 0 bases and 3 bases, with 9 bases remaining between them. The CDR3 has 16 amino acids. Partial CDR3 DNA: TGTGCCAGCAGCTTAACCGGTGGACTTGGGGCCAACGTC. This sequence encodes CASSLTGGLGANV. The entire CDR3 protein is CASSLTGGLGANVLTF.

As regards this clone: The read falls 3 residues short of the CDR3 end, and the missing part is taken from the germline J gene. The V call is TRBV2, the J call TRBJ2-7, with D possibly TRBD1 on 5 matching bases. Trimming removed 2 bases from V and 2 bases from J, with 10 bases in between. This CDR3 has 14 amino acids. Germline CDR1 and CDR2: SNHLY and FYNNEI. Here the CDR3 reads CASSEYWGAYEQYF. The DNA read from the CDR3 is TGTGCCAGCAGTGAATATTGGGGCGCCTACGAG.

Turning to this clone: The read terminates 3 residues before the CDR3 end, so the remaining end is supplied by the germline J gene. J is TRBJ2-7 and V is TRBV2; D not certain. Trimming cost V 0 bases and J 5 bases, with 14 bases left between them. Germline lookup yields CDR1 SNHLY and CDR2 FYNNEI. This CDR3 is 15 amino acids long. The CDR3 loop reads CASSEANPGVHEQYF. Incomplete CDR3 DNA: TGTGCCAGCAGTGAAGCAAATCCAGGAGTCCACGAG.

Worth noting for this clone: The read gets to within 3 residues of the CDR3 end, and the germline J gene fills in the rest. This sequence joins TRBV2 and TRBJ2-7; D is perhaps TRBD2 (7 bases). Per germline, CDR1 SNHLY and CDR2 FYNNEI. The CDR3 contains 14 residues. V was clipped by 1 base and J by 5 bases, with 12 bases between them. The CDR3 loop reads CASSEVGGRNEQYF. The sequenced part of the CDR3 DNA is TGTGCCAGCAGTGAAGTCGGGGGGCGCAACGAG.

Regarding this clone: The read comes to an end 3 residues before the CDR3 does, leaving the germline J gene to fill in the end. The chain has TRBV29-1 and TRBJ1-1, with 8 positions matching TRBD1. The CDR3 is 14 residues long. In germline, CDR1 is SQVTM, CDR2 ANQGSEA. V was pared by 4 bases and J by 1 base, with 5 bases of the junction left unmatched. The CDR3 region is CSVGRDRPNTEAFF. CDR3 bases read: TGCAGCGTTGGGCGGGACAGGCCGAACACTGAA.